One sample yielded the 2 T cell receptor beta chains listed below, sequenced in a study of blood T cell repertoires in COVID-19. TCRdb's table, derived via immunoSEQ multiplex PCR, lists solely in-frame clones and lacks some. Of 200,000 to 250,000 clones listed, 80% to 90% are singletons. The sample was PBMCs or T cells enriched from blood (not recorded which). These receptors were obtained from a woman in her 30s with acute COVID-19.

The chain recombines TRBV27 with TRBJ2-1, with D maybe TRBD2 (6 bases). This CDR3 spans 15 amino acids. V was shortened by 5 bases and J by 4 bases, with 15 bases between the two germline ends. Germline V lookup: CDR1 MNHEY, CDR2 SMNVEV (reference sequence). CDR3 region: CASSTRDSVYNEQFF. CDR3 bases: TGTGCCAGCAGTACCCGGGACTCCGTTTACAATGAGCAGTTCTTC.

The rearrangement joins TRBV7-9 to TRBJ2-3; D call uncertain. V gave up 6 bases and J gave up 4 bases, with 14 bases separating them. Germline CDR1 and CDR2: SEHNR and FQNEAQ (reference sequence). CDR3 size: 14 residues. In DNA, the CDR3 is TGTGCCAGCAGTTCCTCCGCGGAGTCAGATACGCAGTATTTT. Its protein is CASSSSAESDTQYF.